The clone carrying this TCR beta chain has only a few counts. Clones were read by immunoSEQ multiplex PCR, and TCRdb kept only the in-frame ones, dropping some. The data hold under 450,000 clones, with approximately 86% observed a single time. This entry comes from a study of blood T cell repertoires in COVID-19. This CDR3 spans 14 amino acids. Per germline, CDR1 SGHRS and CDR2 YFSETQ. Trimming cost V 1 base and J 7 bases, with 11 bases left between them. The chain is built from TRBV5-1 and TRBJ1-4, with TRBD1 as a possible D gene (5 bases). Sequences were obtained from peripheral blood. This TCR derives from a woman aged 60 to 75 with COVID-19, enrolled during active disease. The CDR3 sequence is CASSLQTDGEKLFF. CDR3 nucleotide sequence: TGCGCCAGCAGCTTGCAGACAGACGGTGAAAAACTGTTTTTT.